This T cell receptor beta chain was obtained from a study of read filtering for tumor transcriptome and immune sequencing. Study-wide findings and caveats: Correlation between methods rose after single-read clonotypes were removed. Roughly 80% of IR-seq clonotypes had a single read, yet these held about 3.5% of reads.

Trimming pared 6 bases from V and 1 base from J, leaving 16 bases between. This CDR3 comprises 15 residues. This clonotype was seen at least ten times. The antigen remains undetermined. This library used around 400 ng RNA and molecular barcoded adaptors spanning alpha/delta and beta/gamma chains. TCRdb processed the reads anew with MiXCR; each CDR3 protein has one entry. The repertoire consists of under 150,000 distinct CDR3 sequences, with 13% occurring once and the leading ten covering about 7.7%. The sample consisted of a population of CD138-negative cells sorted from bone marrow. The gene calls are TRBV12-3 or TRBV12-4 and TRBJ2-7; D possibly corresponds to TRBD2 (6 bases). The source of this sequence is a donor over 35 with multiple myeloma. CDR3 loop: CASSPGVAESYEQYF. CDR3 nucleotide sequence: TGTGCCAGCAGCCCGGGGGTAGCGGAATCCTACGAGCAGTACTTC.